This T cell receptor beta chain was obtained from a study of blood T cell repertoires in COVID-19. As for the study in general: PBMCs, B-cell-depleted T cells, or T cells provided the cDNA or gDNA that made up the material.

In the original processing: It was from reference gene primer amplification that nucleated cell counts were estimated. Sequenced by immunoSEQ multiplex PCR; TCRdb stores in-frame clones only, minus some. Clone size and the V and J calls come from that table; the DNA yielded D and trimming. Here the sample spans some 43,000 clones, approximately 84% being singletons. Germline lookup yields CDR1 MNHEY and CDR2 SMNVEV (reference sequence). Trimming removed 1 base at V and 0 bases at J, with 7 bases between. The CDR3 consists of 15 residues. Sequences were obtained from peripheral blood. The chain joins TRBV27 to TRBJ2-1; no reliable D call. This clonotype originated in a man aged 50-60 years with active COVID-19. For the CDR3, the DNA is TGTGCCAGCAGTTTATTTGCTAGCTCCTACAATGAGCAGTTCTTC. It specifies CASSLFASSYNEQFF.